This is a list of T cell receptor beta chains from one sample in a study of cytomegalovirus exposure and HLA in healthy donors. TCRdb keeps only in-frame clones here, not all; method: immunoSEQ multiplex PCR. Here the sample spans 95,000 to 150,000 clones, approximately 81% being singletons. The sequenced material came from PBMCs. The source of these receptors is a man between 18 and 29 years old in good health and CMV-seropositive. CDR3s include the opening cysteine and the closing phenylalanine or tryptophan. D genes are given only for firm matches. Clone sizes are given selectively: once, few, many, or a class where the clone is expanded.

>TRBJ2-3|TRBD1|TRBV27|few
CASSPGQGPTDTQYF
TGTGCCAGCAGTCCGGGACAGGGCCCCACAGATACGCAGTATTTT
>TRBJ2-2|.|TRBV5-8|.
CASSFGLRGTGELFF
TGTGCCAGCAGCTTCGGGTTGCGGGGAACCGGGGAGCTGTTTTTT
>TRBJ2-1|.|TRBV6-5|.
CASSYSAGYNEQFF
TGTGCCAGCAGTTACTCGGCAGGCTACAATGAGCAGTTCTTC
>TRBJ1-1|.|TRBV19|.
CASSYPGMNTEAFF
TGTGCCAGTAGTTATCCGGGAATGAACACTGAAGCTTTCTTT
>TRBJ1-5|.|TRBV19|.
CASSMYRAQPQHF
TGTGCCAGTAGTATGTACAGGGCTCAGCCCCAGCATTTT
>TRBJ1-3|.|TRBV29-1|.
CSVEDRTPGLGGNTIYF
TGCAGCGTTGAAGATCGCACCCCGGGACTGGGTGGAAACACCATATATTTT
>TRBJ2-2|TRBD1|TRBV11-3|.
CASSIQTGTTGELFF
TGTGCCAGCAGCATACAGACAGGGACCACCGGGGAGCTGTTTTTT
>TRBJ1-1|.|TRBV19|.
CASSAGMANTEAFF
TGTGCCAGTAGTGCGGGGATGGCTAACACTGAAGCTTTCTTT
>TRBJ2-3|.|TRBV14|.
CASSEENRLSPFETDTQYF
TGTGCCAGCAGCGAAGAGAACCGATTGTCTCCCTTTGAGACAGATACGCAGTATTTT
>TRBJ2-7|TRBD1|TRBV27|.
CASSSTGIGYEQYF
TGTGCCAGCAGTTCGACAGGGATCGGCTACGAGCAGTACTTC
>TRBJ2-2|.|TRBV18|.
CASSPTRGELFF
TGTGCCAGCTCACCAACCAGGGGGGAGCTGTTTTTT
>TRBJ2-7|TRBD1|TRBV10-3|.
CAISAWDRQPHYEQYF
TGTGCCATCAGTGCCTGGGACAGACAACCCCACTACGAGCAGTACTTC
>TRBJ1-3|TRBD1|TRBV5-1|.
CASSSTGAPGNTIYF
TGCGCCAGCAGCTCTACAGGGGCCCCTGGAAACACCATATATTTT
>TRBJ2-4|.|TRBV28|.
CASKTIAKNIQYF
TGTGCCAGCAAGACTATAGCCAAAAACATTCAGTACTTC
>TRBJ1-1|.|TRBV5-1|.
CASSSTWADVNTEAFF
TGCGCCAGCAGCTCTACGTGGGCTGATGTGAACACTGAAGCTTTCTTT
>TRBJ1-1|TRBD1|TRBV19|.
CASSARRTGTEAFF
TGTGCCAGTTCGGCCCGGAGGACAGGGACTGAAGCTTTCTTT
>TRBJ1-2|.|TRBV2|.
CASSLQGTF
TGTGCCAGCAGTCTTCAGGGGACCTTC
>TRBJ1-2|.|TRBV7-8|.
CASSLSVEDYGYTF
TGTGCCAGCAGCTTATCTGTGGAGGACTATGGCTACACCTTC
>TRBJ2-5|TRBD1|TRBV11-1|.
CASSQRDSQETQYF
TGTGCCAGCAGCCAAAGGGACAGCCAAGAGACCCAGTACTTC
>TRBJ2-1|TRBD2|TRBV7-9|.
CASSLTSGGYNEQFF
TGTGCCAGCAGCCTTACTAGCGGGGGGTACAATGAGCAGTTCTTC
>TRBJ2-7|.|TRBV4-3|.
CASSQDPGPYEQYF
TGCGCCAGCAGCCAAGACCCTGGGCCCTACGAGCAGTACTTC
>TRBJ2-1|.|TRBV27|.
CASSLRVGGPYNEQFF
TGTGCCAGCAGTTTAAGGGTGGGGGGGCCTTACAATGAGCAGTTCTTC
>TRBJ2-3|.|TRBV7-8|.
CASMYSITDTQYF
TGTGCCAGCATGTACAGCATCACAGATACGCAGTATTTT
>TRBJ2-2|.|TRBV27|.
CASSPNTGELFF
TGTGCCAGCAGTCCAAACACCGGGGAGCTGTTTTTT
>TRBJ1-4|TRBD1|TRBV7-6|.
CASSEDRADEKLFF
TGTGCCAGCAGCGAGGACAGGGCGGATGAAAAACTGTTTTTT
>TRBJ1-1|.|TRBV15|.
CATERGGSGNAEAFF
TGTGCCACCGAAAGAGGAGGCTCCGGGAACGCTGAAGCTTTCTTT
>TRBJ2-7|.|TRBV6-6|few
CASSYSDRDSDYEQYF
TGTGCCAGCAGTTACTCCGACCGGGACTCGGACTACGAGCAGTACTTC